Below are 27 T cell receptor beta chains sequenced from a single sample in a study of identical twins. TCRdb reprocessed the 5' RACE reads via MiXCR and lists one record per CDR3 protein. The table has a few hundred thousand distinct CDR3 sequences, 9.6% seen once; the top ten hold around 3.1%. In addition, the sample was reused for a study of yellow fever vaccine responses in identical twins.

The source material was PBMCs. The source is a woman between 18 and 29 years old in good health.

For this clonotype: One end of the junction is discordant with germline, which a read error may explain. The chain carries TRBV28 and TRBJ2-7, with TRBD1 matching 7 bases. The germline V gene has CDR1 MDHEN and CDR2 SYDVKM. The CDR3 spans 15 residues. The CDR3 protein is CASSPPGTASYVQYF. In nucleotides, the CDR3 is TGTGCCAGCAGTCCTCCCGGGACAGCCTCCTACGTGCAGTACTTC. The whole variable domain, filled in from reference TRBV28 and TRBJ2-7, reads DVKVTQSSRYLVKRTGEKVFLECVQDMDHENMFWYRQDPGLGLRLIYFSYDVKMKEKGDIPEGYSVSREKKERFSLILESASTNQTSMYLCASSPPGTASYVQYFGPGTRLTVT.

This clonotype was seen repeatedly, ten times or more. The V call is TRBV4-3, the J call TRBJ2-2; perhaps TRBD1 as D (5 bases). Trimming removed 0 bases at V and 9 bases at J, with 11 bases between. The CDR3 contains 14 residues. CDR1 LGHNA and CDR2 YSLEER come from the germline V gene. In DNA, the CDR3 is TGCGCCAGCAGCCAAGATGAAGGGGCCCGGGAGCTGTTTTTT. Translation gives CASSQDEGARELFF.

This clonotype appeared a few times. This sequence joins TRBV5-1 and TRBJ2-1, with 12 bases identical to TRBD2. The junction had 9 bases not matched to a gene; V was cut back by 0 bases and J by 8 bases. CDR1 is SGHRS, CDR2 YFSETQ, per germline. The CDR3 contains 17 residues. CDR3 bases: TGCGCCAGCAGCTTGGGGCCTAGCGGGGGGGCCATCCATGAGCAGTTCTTC. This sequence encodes CASSLGPSGGAIHEQFF.

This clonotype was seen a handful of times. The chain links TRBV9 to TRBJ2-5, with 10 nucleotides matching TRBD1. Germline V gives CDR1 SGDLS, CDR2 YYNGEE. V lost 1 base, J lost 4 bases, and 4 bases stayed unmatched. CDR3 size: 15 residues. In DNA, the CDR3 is TGTGCCAGCAGCGTAAGACAGGGGGCGGGAGAGACCCAGTACTTC. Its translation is CASSVRQGAGETQYF.

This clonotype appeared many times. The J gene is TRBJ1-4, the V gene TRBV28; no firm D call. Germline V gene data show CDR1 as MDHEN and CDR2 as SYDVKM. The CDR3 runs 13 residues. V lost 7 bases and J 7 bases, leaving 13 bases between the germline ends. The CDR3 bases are TGTGCCAGCATGCCGGCCCCAAGTGAAAAACTGTTTTTT. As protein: CASMPAPSEKLFF.

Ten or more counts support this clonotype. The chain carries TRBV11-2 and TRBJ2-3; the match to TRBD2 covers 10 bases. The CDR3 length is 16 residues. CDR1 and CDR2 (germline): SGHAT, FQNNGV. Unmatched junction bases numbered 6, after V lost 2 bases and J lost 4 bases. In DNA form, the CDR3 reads TGTGCCAGCAGCTTACCGCCTAGCGGGGGCCCAGATACGCAGTATTTT. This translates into CASSLPPSGGPDTQYF.

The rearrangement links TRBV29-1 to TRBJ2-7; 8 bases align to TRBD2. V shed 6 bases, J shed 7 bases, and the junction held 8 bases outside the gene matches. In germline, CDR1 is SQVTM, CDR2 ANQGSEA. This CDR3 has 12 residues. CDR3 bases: TGCAGCGTAGAGAGCGGGAGAGGGGAGCAGTACTTC. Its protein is CSVESGRGEQYF.

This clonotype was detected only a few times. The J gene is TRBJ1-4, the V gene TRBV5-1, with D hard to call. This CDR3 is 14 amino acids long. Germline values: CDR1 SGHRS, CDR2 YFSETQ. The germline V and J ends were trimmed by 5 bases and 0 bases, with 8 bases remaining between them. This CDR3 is CASRSATTNEKLFF. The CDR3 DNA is TGCGCCAGCAGATCAGCTACAACTAATGAAAAACTGTTTTTT.

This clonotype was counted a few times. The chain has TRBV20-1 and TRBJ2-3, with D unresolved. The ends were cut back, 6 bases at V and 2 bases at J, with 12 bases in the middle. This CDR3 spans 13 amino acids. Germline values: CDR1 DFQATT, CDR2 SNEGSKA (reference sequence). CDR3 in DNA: TGCAGTGCCGGGCCCGAATTCACAGATACGCAGTATTTT. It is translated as CSAGPEFTDTQYF.

The CDR3 is CSVTGASEQYF. The CDR3 bases are TGCAGCGTCACAGGGGCTAGCGAGCAGTACTTC. V gene TRBV29-1 combines with J gene TRBJ2-7; TRBD1 aligns across 7 bases. Germline CDR1 SQVTM, CDR2 ANQGSEA. The CDR3 runs to 11 residues. The V gene end was trimmed by 6 bases and the J gene end by 6 bases; junction bases not matched to a gene: 5.

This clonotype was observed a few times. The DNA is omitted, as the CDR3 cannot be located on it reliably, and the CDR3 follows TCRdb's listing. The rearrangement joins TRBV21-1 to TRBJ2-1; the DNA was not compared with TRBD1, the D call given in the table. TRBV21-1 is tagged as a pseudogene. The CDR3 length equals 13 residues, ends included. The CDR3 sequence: CAWGEGIYNEQFF.

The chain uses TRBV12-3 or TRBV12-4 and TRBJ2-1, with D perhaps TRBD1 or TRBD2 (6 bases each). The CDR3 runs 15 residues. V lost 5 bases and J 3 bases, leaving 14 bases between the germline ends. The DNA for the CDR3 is TGTGCCAGCAGTGGAGGGACACCGAGCTACAATGAGCAGTTCTTC. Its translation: CASSGGTPSYNEQFF.

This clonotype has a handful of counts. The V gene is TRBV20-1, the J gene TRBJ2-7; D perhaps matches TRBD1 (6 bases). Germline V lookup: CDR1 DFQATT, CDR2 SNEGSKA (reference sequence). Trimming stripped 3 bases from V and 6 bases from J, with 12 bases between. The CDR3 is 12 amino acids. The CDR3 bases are TGCAGTGCTAGCCGGGACAATTTCGAGCAGTACTTC. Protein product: CSASRDNFEQYF.

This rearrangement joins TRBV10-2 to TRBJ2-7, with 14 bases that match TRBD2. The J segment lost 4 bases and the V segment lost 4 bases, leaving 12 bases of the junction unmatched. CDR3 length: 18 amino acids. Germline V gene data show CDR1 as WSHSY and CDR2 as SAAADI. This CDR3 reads CASSAPGTSGRSQYEQYF. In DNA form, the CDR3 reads TGCGCCAGCAGTGCTCCCGGGACTAGCGGGAGAAGCCAATACGAGCAGTACTTC.

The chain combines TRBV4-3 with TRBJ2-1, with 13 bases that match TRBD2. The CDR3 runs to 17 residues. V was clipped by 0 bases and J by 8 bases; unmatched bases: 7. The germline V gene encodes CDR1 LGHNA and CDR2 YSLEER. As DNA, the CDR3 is TGCGCCAGCAGCCAAGAATGGACTAGCGGGAGTTTTGATGAGCAGTTCTTC. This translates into CASSQEWTSGSFDEQFF.

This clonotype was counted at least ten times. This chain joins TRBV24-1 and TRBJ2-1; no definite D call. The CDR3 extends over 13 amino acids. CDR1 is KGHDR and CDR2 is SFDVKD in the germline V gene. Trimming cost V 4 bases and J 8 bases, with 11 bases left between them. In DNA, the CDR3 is TGTGCCACCAGTGACCCTAATCGGGATGAGCAGTTCTTC. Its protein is CATSDPNRDEQFF.

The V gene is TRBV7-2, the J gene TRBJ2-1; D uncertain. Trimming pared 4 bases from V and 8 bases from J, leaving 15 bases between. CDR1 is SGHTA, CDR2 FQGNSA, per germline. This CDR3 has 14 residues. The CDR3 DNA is TGTGCCAGCAGCTCTTTACGTCACGGCGATGAGCAGTTCTTC. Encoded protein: CASSSLRHGDEQFF.

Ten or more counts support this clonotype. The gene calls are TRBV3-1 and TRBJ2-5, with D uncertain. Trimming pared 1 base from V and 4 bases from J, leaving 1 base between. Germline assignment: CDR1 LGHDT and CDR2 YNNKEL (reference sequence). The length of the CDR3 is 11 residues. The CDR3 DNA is TGTGCCAGCAGCCAAGGAGAGACCCAGTACTTC. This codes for CASSQGETQYF.

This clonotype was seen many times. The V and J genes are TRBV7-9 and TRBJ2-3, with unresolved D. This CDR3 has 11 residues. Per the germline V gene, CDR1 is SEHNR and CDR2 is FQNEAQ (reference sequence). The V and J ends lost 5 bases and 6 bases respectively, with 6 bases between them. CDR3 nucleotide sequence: TGTGCCAGCAGCGAGGAGGATACGCAGTATTTT. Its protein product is CASSEEDTQYF. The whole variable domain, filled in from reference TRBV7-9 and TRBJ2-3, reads DTGVSQNPRHKITKRGQNVTFRCDPISEHNRLYWYRQTLGQGPEFLTYFQNEAQLEKSRLLSDRFSAERPKGSFSTLEIQRTEQGDSAMYLCASSEEDTQYFGPGTRLTVL.

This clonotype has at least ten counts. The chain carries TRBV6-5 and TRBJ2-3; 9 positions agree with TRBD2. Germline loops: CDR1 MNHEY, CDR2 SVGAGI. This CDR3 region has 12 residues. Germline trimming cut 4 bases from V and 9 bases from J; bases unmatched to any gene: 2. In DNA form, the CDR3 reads TGTGCCAGCAGTTCGGGACTAGCAACGCAGTATTTT. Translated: CASSSGLATQYF.

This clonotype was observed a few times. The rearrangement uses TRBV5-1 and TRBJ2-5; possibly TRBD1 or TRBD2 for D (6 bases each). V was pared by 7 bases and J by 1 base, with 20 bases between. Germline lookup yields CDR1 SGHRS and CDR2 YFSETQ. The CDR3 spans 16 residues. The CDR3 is CASVQEGGGRQETQYF. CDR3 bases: TGCGCCAGCGTCCAGGAGGGGGGCGGTCGCCAAGAGACCCAGTACTTC.

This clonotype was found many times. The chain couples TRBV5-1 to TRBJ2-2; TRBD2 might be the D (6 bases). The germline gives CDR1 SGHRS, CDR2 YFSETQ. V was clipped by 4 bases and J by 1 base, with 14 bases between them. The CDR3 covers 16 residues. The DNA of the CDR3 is TGCGCCAGCAGCCACGATGGTAGCGGGAACACCGGGGAGCTGTTTTTT. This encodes CASSHDGSGNTGELFF.

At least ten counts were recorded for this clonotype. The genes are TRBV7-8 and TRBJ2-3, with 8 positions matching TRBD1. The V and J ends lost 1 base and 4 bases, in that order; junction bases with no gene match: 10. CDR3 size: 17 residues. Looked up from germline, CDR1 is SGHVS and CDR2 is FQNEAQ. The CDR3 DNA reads TGTGCCAGCAGCTTAGGGTCCCCGGACAGGGTAGCAGATACGCAGTATTTT. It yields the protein CASSLGSPDRVADTQYF.

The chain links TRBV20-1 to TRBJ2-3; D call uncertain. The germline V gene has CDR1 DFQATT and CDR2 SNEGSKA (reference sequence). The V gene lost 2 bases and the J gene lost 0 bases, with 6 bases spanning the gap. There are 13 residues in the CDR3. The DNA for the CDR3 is TGCAGTGCTAGAATCCCGAGCACAGATACGCAGTATTTT. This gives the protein CSARIPSTDTQYF.

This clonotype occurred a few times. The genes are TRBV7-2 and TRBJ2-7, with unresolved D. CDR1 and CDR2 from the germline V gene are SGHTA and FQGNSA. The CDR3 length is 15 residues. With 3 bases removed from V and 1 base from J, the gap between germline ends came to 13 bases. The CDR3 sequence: CASSFLPSPSYEQYF. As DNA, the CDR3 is TGTGCCAGCAGCTTTTTACCGTCCCCGTCCTACGAGCAGTACTTC.

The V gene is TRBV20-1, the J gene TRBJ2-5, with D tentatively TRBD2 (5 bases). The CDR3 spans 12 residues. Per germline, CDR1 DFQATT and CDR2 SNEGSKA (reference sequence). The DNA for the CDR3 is TGCACCCACCGGGGTACTGGAGAGACCCAGTACTTC. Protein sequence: CTHRGTGETQYF.

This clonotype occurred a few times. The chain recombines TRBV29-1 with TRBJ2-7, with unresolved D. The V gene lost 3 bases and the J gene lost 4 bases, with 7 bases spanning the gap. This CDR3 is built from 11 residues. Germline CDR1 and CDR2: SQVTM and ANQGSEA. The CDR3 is CSVDSDYEQYF. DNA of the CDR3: TGCAGCGTTGACTCCGATTACGAGCAGTACTTC.